These 15 T cell receptor beta chains share one sample of origin, sequenced in a study of tumor-infiltrating lymphocytes in primary liver carcinoma. The authors made TCR beta cDNA from about 500 ng total RNA with a constant-region primer. Three nested multiplex PCR rounds, a slightly modified ARM-PCR, produced the libraries for TCR beta. Both of the initial two PCR rounds ran for nine to ten cycles and employed TRBV1-TRBV30 forward primers alongside a C-beta reverse primer. TCRdb fed the multiplex PCR reads into MiXCR, producing one record per CDR3 protein. The table shows about 310,000 distinct CDR3 sequences, with around three fifths occurring only once. Extraction also yielded germline DNA, while blood RNA was obtained from unsorted whole blood. The sample taken for sequencing was peripheral blood. These receptors originate from a woman aged 25 to 45 with primary liver carcinoma and hepatitis B virus infection.

This clonotype has a count of ten or more. The V gene is TRBV12-3 or TRBV12-4, the J gene TRBJ1-2; D gene ambiguous. V lost 3 bases and J 4 bases, leaving 15 bases between the germline ends. This CDR3 spans 15 amino acids. The CDR3 loop is CASSLSGSFGYGYTF. DNA of the CDR3: TGTGCCAGCAGTTTGAGCGGGAGCTTTGGCTATGGCTACACCTTC.

This clonotype was seen a few times. CDR3 coding DNA: TGTGCCAGCAGCCCCTTGGGAGGGTACTCTGGAAACACCATATATTTT. The encoded protein is CASSPLGGYSGNTIYF. The rearrangement uses TRBV4-2 and TRBJ1-3, with no clear D. This CDR3 is 16 amino acids long. Trimming took 4 bases from V and 0 from J, leaving 13 bases between them. The germline gives CDR1 LGHNA, CDR2 YNFKEQ.

The chain combines TRBV5-5 with TRBJ2-1; 12 positions match TRBD2. Trimming took 0 bases from V and 9 from J; bases not matched to a gene: 4. This CDR3 has 15 residues. Germline-derived CDR1 and CDR2 are SGHKS and YYEKEE (reference sequence). The CDR3 loop reads CASSLGLAGGPEQFF. The CDR3 coding sequence is TGTGCCAGCAGCTTGGGGCTAGCGGGAGGGCCTGAGCAGTTCTTC.

The gene calls are TRBV6-1 and TRBJ2-3, with D maybe TRBD2 (6 bases). V gave up 1 base and J gave up 5 bases, with 13 bases separating them. The CDR3 is 15 residues long. Per germline, CDR1 MNHNS and CDR2 SASEGT. As DNA, the CDR3 is TGTGCCAGCAGTGAAGGGCTAGTGGGAGGAGATACGCAGTATTTT. As protein: CASSEGLVGGDTQYF.

Notes on this clonotype: At one of its ends the junction is not consistent with the germline gene, which may arise from a read error. V gene TRBV12-3 or TRBV12-4 combines with J gene TRBJ2-5; possibly TRBD2 for D (5 bases). The CDR3 extends over 14 amino acids. CDR3 bases: TGTGCCAGCAGTGGAGGCTCAGCAGACCCTCCAAGTCACTTC. It encodes CASSGGSADPPSHF.

Comment on this clonotype: At one boundary the junction diverges from the germline segment, which might be a read error. The chain combines TRBV11-2 with TRBJ2-1; 10 bases align to TRBD1. CDR3 size: 14 residues. Germline CDR1 is SGHAT and CDR2 is FQNNGV. The CDR3 DNA sequence: TGTGCCAGCAGCTTAAGGACAGGGGGGGATGAGCAATTCTTC. Its protein is CASSLRTGGDEQFF.

This clonotype was counted once. One base away lies a much larger clone, so this may be a sequencing read error. This rearrangement joins TRBV29-1 to TRBJ2-3, with D possibly being TRBD2 (6 bases). Germline V gives CDR1 SQVTM, CDR2 ANQGSEA. The CDR3 consists of 15 residues. The CDR3 loop is CNVERGGTSTDTQYF. The CDR3 DNA reads as TGCAACGTTGAAAGAGGCGGGACTAGCACAGATACGCAGTATTTT.

Only a few counts were recorded for this clonotype. The genes are TRBV5-6 and TRBJ1-2; a weak D match, TRBD1 (5 bases). The CDR3 runs to 13 residues. Trimming left V 5 bases short and J 4 bases short, with 12 bases between. Germline V gene data show CDR1 as SGHDT and CDR2 as YYEEEE. The CDR3 DNA reads as TGTGCCAGCAGTGACAGACAAGCCTATGGCTACACCTTC. Protein: CASSDRQAYGYTF.

This chain joins TRBV4-1 and TRBJ1-6; D not certain. The CDR3 is made up of 18 amino acids. Germline assignment: CDR1 MGHRA and CDR2 YSYEKL. The germline V and J ends were trimmed by 1 base and 2 bases, with 15 bases remaining between them. The CDR3 reads CASSQGDTPGTYNSPLHF. The CDR3 DNA follows: TGCGCCAGCAGCCAAGGAGACACGCCGGGAACCTATAATTCACCCCTCCACTTT.

The chain carries TRBV28 and TRBJ2-6; no clear D. The V gene lost 6 bases and the J gene lost 2 bases, with 8 bases spanning the gap. The CDR3 loop spans 14 amino acids. Germline V gives CDR1 MDHEN, CDR2 SYDVKM. The CDR3 region has the DNA TGTGCCAGCAGCCCCGCTCCTGGGGCCAACGTCCTGACTTTC. Translated: CASSPAPGANVLTF.

This clonotype appeared many times. The V call is TRBV6-1, the J call TRBJ2-2; D not resolved. CDR1 MNHNS and CDR2 SASEGT come from the germline V gene. This CDR3 has 14 residues. Trimming removed 1 base from V and 6 bases from J, with 9 bases in between. DNA for the CDR3: TGTGCCAGCAGTGAAGGATTAGCCCCCGGGGAGCTGTTTTTT. Encoded protein: CASSEGLAPGELFF.

The chain couples TRBV12-3 or TRBV12-4 to TRBJ2-2; D unresolved. The CDR3 is made up of 14 amino acids. The V end lost 3 bases, the J end lost 7 bases, and 12 bases lay between the germline ends. CDR3 region: CASSFHPRSGELFF. The DNA for the CDR3 is TGTGCCAGCAGTTTCCATCCGCGGAGCGGGGAGCTGTTTTTT.

The V and J genes are TRBV6-2 or TRBV6-3 and TRBJ2-7; 9 positions match TRBD1. Germline CDR1 and CDR2: MNHEY and SVGEGT. The CDR3 has 16 amino acids. The V and J ends lost 6 bases and 3 bases, in that order; junction bases with no gene match: 12. CDR3 protein: CASSPTGRQGGYEQYF. The DNA of the CDR3 is TGTGCCAGCAGCCCAACGGGACGACAGGGGGGCTACGAGCAGTACTTC.

A note on this clonotype: A much more abundant neighbour one base away suggests this may be a read error. V is TRBV6-1 and J is TRBJ2-4; possibly TRBD1 or TRBD2 for D (5 bases each). Trimming removed 7 bases from V and 1 base from J, with 14 bases in between. The germline gives CDR1 MNHNS, CDR2 SASEGT. The CDR3 is 15 amino acids. The CDR3 sequence is CASTGRGKAKNIQYF. The CDR3, as DNA: TGTGCCAGCACTGGTCGGGGCAAGGCCAAAAACATTCAGTACTTC.

The chain links TRBV11-2 to TRBJ2-1; D is undetermined. Trimming pared 1 base from V and 8 bases from J, leaving 9 bases between. This CDR3 has 13 residues. Germline loops: CDR1 SGHAT, CDR2 FQNNGV. CDR3 nucleotide sequence: TGTGCCAGCAGCTTAGGGGCTTTCTATGAGCAGTTCTTC. This codes for CASSLGAFYEQFF.